The following is a TCR beta chain sequence with its context. Treatment denoted: oral pan-JAK inhibitor, 5-10 mg twice daily. Peripheral blood samples and lesional scalp punch biopsies were obtained from alopecia areata patients. The data are from a study of CD8+ T cells in alopecia areata. On the study more broadly: It was oral tofacitinib, at 5 to 10 mg twice daily, that treated patients received. A 6-month period off drug followed tofacitinib, which lasted 6 to 18 months.

The germline CDR1 and CDR2 sequences are SGHDN and FVKESK. The CDR3 spans 16 residues. V was shortened by 4 bases and J by 4 bases, with 17 bases between the two germline ends. TCR sequencing used cDNA made by reverse transcription of extracted RNA. Clones were read by immunoSEQ multiplex PCR, and TCRdb kept only the in-frame ones, dropping some. This table holds 270,000 or so clones, 58% found once. The sample here was CD4+ T cells sorted from blood, taken at week 24, from a patient treated with tofacitinib. The sequence was obtained from a human donor with alopecia areata. This chain links TRBV14 with TRBJ2-1; possible D gene TRBD2, 6 bases. CDR3 sequence: CASSPLGGAEYNEQFF. Here the CDR3 DNA reads TGTGCCAGCAGCCCCCTAGGAGGGGCCGAATACAATGAGCAGTTCTTC.